This entry lists 25 T cell receptor beta chains sequenced from one sample in a study of blood T cell repertoires in COVID-19. Sequencing used immunoSEQ multiplex PCR; TCRdb keeps in-frame clones, though not all of them. The sample holds 250,000 to 300,000 clones, about 91% seen once. Sequenced: peripheral blood. Receptors originate from a woman under 40 who had recovered from COVID-19.

The V call is TRBV5-1, the J call TRBJ2-5; D is unclear. The CDR3 is 14 residues long. CDR1 is SGHRS, CDR2 YFSETQ, per germline. V lost 3 bases, J lost 4 bases, and 13 bases lay in between. CDR3 in amino acids: CASSSRGDRETQYF. DNA of the CDR3: TGCGCCAGCAGCTCCCGAGGAGACCGAGAGACCCAGTACTTC.

This clone was found once. The chain employs TRBV11-2 and TRBJ2-7; 7 bases are shared with TRBD1. This CDR3 has 15 residues. Germline V gene sequence: CDR1 SGHAT, CDR2 FQNNGV. Trimming at V came to 5 bases and at J to 2 bases, leaving 9 bases not matched to a gene. This CDR3 is CASSPWTGHTYEQYF. CDR3 DNA sequence: TGTGCCAGCAGCCCGTGGACAGGACATACCTACGAGCAGTACTTC.

The rearrangement uses TRBV27 and TRBJ1-2; D remains unclear. The CDR3 has 13 residues. The ends were cut back, 0 bases at V and 7 bases at J, with 9 bases in the middle. CDR1 is MNHEY and CDR2 is SMNVEV in the germline V gene (reference sequence). As DNA, the CDR3 is TGTGCCAGCAGTTTATCGGTCGGGAGTGGCTACACCTTC. Translating gives CASSLSVGSGYTF.

This chain uses TRBV5-6 with TRBJ2-1; TRBD1 might be the D (6 bases). The CDR3 consists of 15 residues. Germline V gene sequence: CDR1 SGHDT, CDR2 YYEEEE. Trimming pared 6 bases from V and 0 bases from J, leaving 13 bases between. This CDR3 reads CASKQGPSSYNEQFF. The CDR3 DNA reads TGTGCCAGCAAACAGGGACCAAGCTCCTACAATGAGCAGTTCTTC.

The chain combines TRBV19 with TRBJ1-2; the D is unclear. Trimming removed 1 base from V and 1 base from J, with 7 bases in between. This CDR3 comprises 14 residues. Germline V gene lookup returns CDR1 LNHDA and CDR2 SQIVND (reference sequence). CDR3 in amino acids: CASSIAGSNYGYTF. The CDR3 region has the DNA TGTGCCAGTAGTATAGCTGGCAGTAACTATGGCTACACCTTC.

This rearrangement joins TRBV4-3 to TRBJ2-1; D call uncertain. Germline lookup yields CDR1 LGHNA and CDR2 YSLEER. The CDR3 is 17 residues long. V was pared by 0 bases and J by 0 bases, with 12 bases between. Here the CDR3 DNA reads TGCGCCAGCAGCCAAGATACCTCGCGGATCTCCTACAATGAGCAGTTCTTC. As protein: CASSQDTSRISYNEQFF.

The chain has TRBV2 and TRBJ2-2; TRBD2 matches 9 bases. The CDR3 runs to 15 residues. The germline gives CDR1 SNHLY, CDR2 FYNNEI. Unmatched junction bases numbered 5, after V lost 5 bases and J lost 4 bases. The CDR3 DNA reads as TGTGCCAGCAGTCGCGGGGGGGCCGCCACCGGGGAGCTGTTTTTT. Residues: CASSRGGAATGELFF. The full variable domain, with the rest looked up from reference TRBV2 and TRBJ2-2, is EPEVTQTPSHQVTQMGQEVILRCVPISNHLYFYWYRQILGQKVEFLVSFYNNEISEKSEIFDDQFSVERPDGSNFTLKIRSTKLEDSAMYFCASSRGGAATGELFFGEGSRLTVL.

The V and J genes are TRBV28 and TRBJ1-1, with 11 bases lining up with TRBD1. J gave up 5 bases and V 6 bases, and 5 bases lay outside the gene matches. Germline V CDR1 and CDR2: MDHEN, SYDVKM. The length of the CDR3 is 14 residues. The CDR3 here is CASSPDRGQTEAFF. The CDR3 DNA follows: TGTGCCAGCAGCCCGGACAGGGGGCAAACTGAAGCTTTCTTT.

V is TRBV28 and J is TRBJ2-6; 7 bases map to TRBD2. Germline loops: CDR1 MDHEN, CDR2 SYDVKM. The CDR3 runs 16 residues. V shed 7 bases, J shed 1 base, and the junction held 7 bases outside the gene matches. The CDR3 sequence: CASTRIGGSGANVLTF. The DNA for the CDR3 is TGTGCCAGCACTAGAATCGGGGGGTCTGGGGCCAACGTCCTGACTTTC.

The chain is built from TRBV18 and TRBJ2-3; D possibly corresponds to TRBD2 (7 bases). The V gene lost 3 bases and the J gene lost 6 bases, with 22 bases spanning the gap. Germline values: CDR1 KGHSH, CDR2 LQKENI. CDR3 length: 17 amino acids. The CDR3: CASSPSAGDTSPDTQYF. The CDR3 DNA sequence: TGTGCCAGCTCACCGAGCGCGGGGGACACCTCCCCCGATACGCAGTATTTT.

V gene TRBV4-3 combines with J gene TRBJ1-1, with D unclear. V dropped 1 base and J dropped 7 bases, with 13 bases sitting between them. The CDR3 runs 14 residues. Per the germline V gene, CDR1 is LGHNA and CDR2 is YSLEER. CDR3 in DNA: TGCGCCAGCAGCCAAGCTCCGGGTATGGGTGAAGCTTTCTTT. Translated: CASSQAPGMGEAFF.

This clone was seen a few times. This chain links TRBV9 with TRBJ2-1; 14 bases match TRBD2. The CDR3 has 14 residues. J was trimmed by 9 bases and V by 3 bases; bases with no gene match: 2. Germline assignment: CDR1 SGDLS and CDR2 YYNGEE. The CDR3 region has the DNA TGTGCCAGCAGCGGGACTAGCGGGGGGCCTGAGCAGTTCTTC. It is translated as CASSGTSGGPEQFF. The full variable domain, with the rest looked up from reference TRBV9 and TRBJ2-1, is DSGVTQTPKHLITATGQRVTLRCSPRSGDLSVYWYQQSLDQGLQFLIQYYNGEERAKGNILERFSAQQFPDLHSELNLSSLELGDSALYFCASSGTSGGPEQFFGPGTRLTVL.

This clone was recorded once. The chain joins TRBV16 to TRBJ1-3, with 9 positions matching TRBD1. Germline CDR1 reads KGHSY; CDR2 reads FQNENV. The CDR3 extends over 18 amino acids. V lost 0 bases to trimming and J lost 1 base; unmatched junction nucleotides: 7. The CDR3 region has the DNA TGTGCCAGCAGCCAATCCCGACCGGGACAGGGATCTGGAAACACCATATATTTT. Protein sequence: CASSQSRPGQGSGNTIYF.

This rearrangement joins TRBV4-1 to TRBJ2-7; 7 bases are a match to TRBD1. Per germline, CDR1 MGHRA and CDR2 YSYEKL. The V segment lost 0 bases and the J segment 5 bases; nucleotides outside the gene matches: 10. The CDR3 runs 16 residues. CDR3 sequence: CASSQEGGFGPNEQYF. The CDR3 DNA sequence: TGCGCCAGCAGCCAAGAAGGGGGCTTCGGTCCCAACGAGCAGTACTTC.

The J gene is TRBJ1-1, the V gene TRBV12-3 or TRBV12-4; possibly TRBD1 for D (5 bases). V lost 5 bases, J lost 7 bases, and 14 bases lay in between. This CDR3 is built from 13 residues. Here the CDR3 reads CASSTRQTDEAFF. The DNA of the CDR3 is TGTGCCAGCAGTACCCGACAGACCGATGAAGCTTTCTTT.

This clone occurred once. V usage is TRBV14 and J usage is TRBJ2-2, with a weak D call TRBD2 (6 bases). CDR1 and CDR2 from the germline V gene are SGHDN and FVKESK. The CDR3 has 14 residues. V lost 4 bases to trimming and J lost 6 bases, with 12 bases between them. CDR3 in amino acids: CASSRGAQAGELFF. CDR3 DNA sequence: TGTGCCAGCAGCCGCGGGGCCCAGGCCGGGGAGCTGTTTTTT. The whole variable domain, remainder taken from reference TRBV14 and TRBJ2-2, is EAGVTQFPSHSVIEKGQTVTLRCDPISGHDNLYWYRRVMGKEIKFLLHFVKESKQDESGMPNNRFLAERTGGTYSTLKVQPAELEDSGVYFCASSRGAQAGELFFGEGSRLTVL.

V usage is TRBV29-1 and J usage is TRBJ1-6, with D unclear. With 4 bases removed from V and 11 bases from J, the gap between germline ends came to 12 bases. Germline CDR1 and CDR2: SQVTM and ANQGSEA. This CDR3 has 12 amino acids. The CDR3 bases are TGCAGCGTTGGGGAGGGTCGGGCACCCCTCCACTTT. It encodes CSVGEGRAPLHF.

In this sample, this clone turned up once. The gene calls are TRBV25-1 and TRBJ1-4, with D hard to call. The CDR3 totals 15 residues. V dropped 6 bases and J dropped 8 bases, with 19 bases sitting between them. From germline, CDR1 is MGHDK and CDR2 SYGVNS. CDR3 in DNA: TGTGCCAGCAGCCCCGGGGTGGGGTCGTGGGAAAAACTGTTTTTT. It yields the protein CASSPGVGSWEKLFF.

V and J are TRBV5-8 and TRBJ2-5, with TRBD1 matching over 8 bases. Germline-derived CDR1 and CDR2 are SGHTS and YDEGEE. Trimming cost V 4 bases and J 5 bases; bases outside gene matches: 4. This CDR3 spans 13 amino acids. The DNA for the CDR3 is TGTGCCAGCAGCGTGACAGGGGTGGAGACCCAGTACTTC. This sequence encodes CASSVTGVETQYF.

The chain combines TRBV6-5 with TRBJ1-6, with 7 nucleotides matching TRBD1. This CDR3 is 15 amino acids long. CDR1 and CDR2 (germline): MNHEY, SVGAGI. With V trimmed by 6 bases and J by 2 bases, 4 bases remained unmatched. The CDR3 DNA follows: TGTGCCAGCAGAAGGGGACAGACCTATAATTCACCCCTCCACTTT. It is translated as CASRRGQTYNSPLHF.

CDR3: CASSESRTRGYGYTF. CDR3 DNA: TGTGCCAGCAGTGAATCCCGGACCCGGGGCTATGGCTACACCTTC. The J gene is TRBJ1-2, the V gene TRBV2, with unresolved D. The V gene's germline CDR1 is SNHLY and CDR2 FYNNEI. This CDR3 contains 15 residues. V was clipped by 2 bases and J by 4 bases, with 14 bases between them. The full variable domain, completed using reference TRBV2 and TRBJ1-2, is EPEVTQTPSHQVTQMGQEVILRCVPISNHLYFYWYRQILGQKVEFLVSFYNNEISEKSEIFDDQFSVERPDGSNFTLKIRSTKLEDSAMYFCASSESRTRGYGYTFGSGTRLTVV.

V and J are TRBV2 and TRBJ1-2; a weak D match, TRBD1 (5 bases). There are 12 residues in the CDR3. Trimming cost V 4 bases and J 8 bases, with 11 bases left between them. Germline values: CDR1 SNHLY, CDR2 FYNNEI. The CDR3 DNA reads as TGTGCCAGCAGTGGGGACTCGAGGGGCTACACCTTC. As protein: CASSGDSRGYTF.

The J gene is TRBJ1-2, the V gene TRBV14; maybe TRBD1 (6 bases). The CDR3 is 13 amino acids. Per the germline V gene, CDR1 is SGHDN and CDR2 is FVKESK. The V end lost 1 base, the J end lost 6 bases, and 9 bases lay between the germline ends. CDR3 region: CASSQGRGDGYTF. CDR3 sequence (DNA): TGTGCCAGCAGCCAAGGCAGGGGCGATGGCTACACCTTC.

About this clone itself: This sample also contains other DNA sequences that code for the same CDR3. This chain links TRBV5-1 with TRBJ2-7, with TRBD2 as a possible D gene (6 bases). V was trimmed by 4 bases and J by 3 bases, leaving 11 bases between them. Germline CDR1 reads SGHRS; CDR2 reads YFSETQ. CDR3 length equals 13 residues. DNA of the CDR3: TGCGCCAGCAGCAAAGGACTAATCTACGAGCAGTACTTC. Translation: CASSKGLIYEQYF.

This chain connects TRBV19 to TRBJ1-2; a possible D gene is TRBD1 (6 bases). Trimming cost V 5 bases and J 7 bases, with 11 bases left between them. Germline lookup yields CDR1 LNHDA and CDR2 SQIVND (reference sequence). The CDR3 is 12 amino acids. Here the CDR3 reads CASSLNRVGYTF. In DNA form, the CDR3 reads TGTGCCAGTAGTCTCAACAGGGTTGGCTACACCTTC. The complete variable domain, with remaining parts taken from reference TRBV19 and TRBJ1-2, reads DGGITQSPKYLFRKEGQNVTLSCEQNLNHDAMYWYRQDPGQGLRLIYYSQIVNDFQKGDIAEGYSVSREKKESFPLTVTSAQKNPTAFYLCASSLNRVGYTFGSGTRLTVV.